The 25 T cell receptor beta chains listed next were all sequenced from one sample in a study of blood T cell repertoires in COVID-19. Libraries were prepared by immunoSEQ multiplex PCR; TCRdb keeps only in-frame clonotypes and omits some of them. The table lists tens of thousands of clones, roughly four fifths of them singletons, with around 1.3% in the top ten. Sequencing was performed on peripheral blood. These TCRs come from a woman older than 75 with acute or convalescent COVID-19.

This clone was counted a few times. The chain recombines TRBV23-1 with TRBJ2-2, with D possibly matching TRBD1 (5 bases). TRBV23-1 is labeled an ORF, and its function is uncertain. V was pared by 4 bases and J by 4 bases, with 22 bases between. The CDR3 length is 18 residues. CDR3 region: CASSPLQTVAISTGELFF. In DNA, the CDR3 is TGCGCCAGCAGTCCACTACAGACAGTGGCCATAAGCACCGGGGAGCTGTTTTTT.

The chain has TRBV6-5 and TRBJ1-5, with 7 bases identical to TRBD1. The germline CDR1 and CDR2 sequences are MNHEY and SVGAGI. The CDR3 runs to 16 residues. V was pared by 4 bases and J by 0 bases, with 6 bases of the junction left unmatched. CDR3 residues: CASSFSGTDSNQPQHF. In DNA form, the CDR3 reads TGTGCCAGCAGTTTTTCCGGGACAGATAGCAATCAGCCCCAGCATTTT.

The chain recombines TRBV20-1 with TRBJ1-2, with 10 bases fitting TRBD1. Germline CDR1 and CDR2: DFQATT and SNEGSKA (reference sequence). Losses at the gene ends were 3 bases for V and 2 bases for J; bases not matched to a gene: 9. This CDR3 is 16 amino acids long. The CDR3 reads CSASLGQGQGNYGYTF. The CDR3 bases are TGCAGTGCTAGTCTTGGTCAGGGACAGGGGAACTATGGCTACACCTTC.

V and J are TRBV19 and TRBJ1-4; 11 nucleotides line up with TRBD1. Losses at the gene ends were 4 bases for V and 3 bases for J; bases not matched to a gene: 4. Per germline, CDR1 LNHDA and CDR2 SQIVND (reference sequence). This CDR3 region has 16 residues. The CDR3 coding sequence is TGTGCCAGTAGTACGGGACAGGGGGTGGCTAATGAAAAACTGTTTTTT. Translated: CASSTGQGVANEKLFF.

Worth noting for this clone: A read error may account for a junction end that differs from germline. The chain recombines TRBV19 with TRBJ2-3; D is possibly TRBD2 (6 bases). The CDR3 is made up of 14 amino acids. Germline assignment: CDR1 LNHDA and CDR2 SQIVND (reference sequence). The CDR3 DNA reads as TGTGCAAGTAGGGAGGAACTAGCATCAGATACGCAGTATTTT. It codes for CASREELASDTQYF.

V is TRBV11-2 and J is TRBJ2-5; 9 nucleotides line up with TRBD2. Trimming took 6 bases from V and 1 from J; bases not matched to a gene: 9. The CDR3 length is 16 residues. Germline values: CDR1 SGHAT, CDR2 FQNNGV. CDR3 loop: CASSKGASGIQETQYF. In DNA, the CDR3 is TGTGCCAGCAGTAAGGGGGCTAGCGGGATCCAAGAGACCCAGTACTTC.

CDR3 region: CASSFLYLGDEQFF. The CDR3 DNA reads TGTGCCAGCAGCTTCCTCTATCTAGGGGATGAGCAGTTCTTC. The chain couples TRBV5-6 to TRBJ2-1; TRBD1 is a possible D gene (5 bases). Trimming removed 2 bases at V and 8 bases at J, with 14 bases between. The CDR3 is 14 amino acids. The germline CDR1 and CDR2 sequences are SGHDT and YYEEEE.

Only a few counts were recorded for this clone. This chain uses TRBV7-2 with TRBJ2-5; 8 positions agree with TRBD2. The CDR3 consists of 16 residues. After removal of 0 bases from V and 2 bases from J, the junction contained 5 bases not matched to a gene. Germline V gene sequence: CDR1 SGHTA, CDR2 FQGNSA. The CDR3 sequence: CASSLAEPGGQETQYF. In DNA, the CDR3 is TGTGCCAGCAGCTTAGCGGAACCGGGGGGGCAAGAGACCCAGTACTTC.

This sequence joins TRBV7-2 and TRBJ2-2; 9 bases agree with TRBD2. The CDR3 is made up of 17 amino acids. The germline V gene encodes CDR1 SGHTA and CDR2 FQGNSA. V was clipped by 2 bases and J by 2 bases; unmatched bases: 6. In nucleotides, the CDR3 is TGTGCCAGCAGCTTATTAGGCGGGAGGGGAAACACCGGGGAGCTGTTTTTT. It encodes CASSLLGGRGNTGELFF.

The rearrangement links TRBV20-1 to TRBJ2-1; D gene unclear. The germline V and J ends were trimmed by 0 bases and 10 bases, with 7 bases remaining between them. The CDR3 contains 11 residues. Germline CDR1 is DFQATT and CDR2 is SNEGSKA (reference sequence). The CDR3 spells CSARDHREQFF. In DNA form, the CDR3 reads TGCAGTGCTAGAGATCATAGAGAGCAGTTCTTC.

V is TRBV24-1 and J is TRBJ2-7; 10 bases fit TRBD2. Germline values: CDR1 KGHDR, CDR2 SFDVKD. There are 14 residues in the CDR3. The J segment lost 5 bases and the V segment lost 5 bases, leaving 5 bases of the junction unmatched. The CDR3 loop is CATSGTSGSDEQYF. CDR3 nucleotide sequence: TGTGCCACCAGTGGGACTAGCGGTAGCGACGAGCAGTACTTC.

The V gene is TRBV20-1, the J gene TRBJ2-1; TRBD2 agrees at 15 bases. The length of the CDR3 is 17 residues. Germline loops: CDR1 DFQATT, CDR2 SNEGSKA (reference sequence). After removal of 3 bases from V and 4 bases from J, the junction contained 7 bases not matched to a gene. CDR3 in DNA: TGCAGTGCTAGTCCGGGACTAGCGGGAGGAGTATACAATGAGCAGTTCTTC. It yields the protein CSASPGLAGGVYNEQFF.

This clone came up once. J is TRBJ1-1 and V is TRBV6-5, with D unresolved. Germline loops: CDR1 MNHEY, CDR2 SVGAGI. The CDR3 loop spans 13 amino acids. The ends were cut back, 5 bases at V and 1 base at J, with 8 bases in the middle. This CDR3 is CASSPKWNTEAFF. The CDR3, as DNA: TGTGCCAGCAGTCCTAAATGGAACACTGAAGCTTTCTTT.

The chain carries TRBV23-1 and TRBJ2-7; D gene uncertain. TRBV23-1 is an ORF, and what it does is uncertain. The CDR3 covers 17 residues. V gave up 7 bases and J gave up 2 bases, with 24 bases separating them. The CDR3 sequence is CASTTPSWSIRAYEQYF. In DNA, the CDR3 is TGCGCCAGCACCACCCCATCTTGGAGTATTCGCGCCTACGAGCAGTACTTC.

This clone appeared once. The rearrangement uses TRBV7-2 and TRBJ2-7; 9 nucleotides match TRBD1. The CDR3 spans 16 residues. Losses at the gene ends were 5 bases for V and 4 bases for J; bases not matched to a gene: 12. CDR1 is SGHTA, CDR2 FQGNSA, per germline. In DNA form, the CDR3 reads TGTGCCAGCAGCATACAGGGGGCGGGGGCTAGTTACGAGCAGTACTTC. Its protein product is CASSIQGAGASYEQYF.

CDR3 residues: CASSREGQSTDTQYF. In DNA form, the CDR3 reads TGTGCCAGCAGCCGGGAGGGCCAAAGCACAGATACGCAGTATTTT. V gene TRBV7-2 combines with J gene TRBJ2-3; 8 positions agree with TRBD2. The germline V gene encodes CDR1 SGHTA and CDR2 FQGNSA. This CDR3 contains 15 residues. With 5 bases clipped from V and 0 bases from J, the junction kept 4 bases outside the gene matches.

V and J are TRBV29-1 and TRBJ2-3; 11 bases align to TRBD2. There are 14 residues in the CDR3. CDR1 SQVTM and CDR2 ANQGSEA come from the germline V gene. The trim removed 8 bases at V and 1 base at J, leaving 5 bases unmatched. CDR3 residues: CSLAGGPGTDTQYF. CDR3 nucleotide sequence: TGCAGCTTAGCGGGAGGGCCCGGCACAGATACGCAGTATTTT.

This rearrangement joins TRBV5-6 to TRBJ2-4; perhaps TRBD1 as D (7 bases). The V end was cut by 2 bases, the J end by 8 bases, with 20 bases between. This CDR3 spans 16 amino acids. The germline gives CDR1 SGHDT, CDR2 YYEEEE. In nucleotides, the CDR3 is TGTGCCAGCAGCTTCGGCGGGACCAGGGGGGCGGACATTCAGTACTTC. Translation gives CASSFGGTRGADIQYF.

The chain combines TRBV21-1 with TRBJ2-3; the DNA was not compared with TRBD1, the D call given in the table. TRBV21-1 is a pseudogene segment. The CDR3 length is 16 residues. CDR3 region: CASSARGTGGPDTQYF. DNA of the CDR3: TGTGCCAGCAGCGCCAGGGGGACAGGGGGCCCAGATACGCAGTATTTT.

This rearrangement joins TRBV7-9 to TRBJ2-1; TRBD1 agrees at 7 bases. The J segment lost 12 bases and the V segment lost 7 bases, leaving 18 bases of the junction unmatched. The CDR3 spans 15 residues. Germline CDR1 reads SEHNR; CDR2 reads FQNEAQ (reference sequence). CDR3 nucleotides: TGTGCCAGCACCATACCCTCCGGGACAGCCGGTGGGCAGTTCTTC. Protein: CASTIPSGTAGGQFF.

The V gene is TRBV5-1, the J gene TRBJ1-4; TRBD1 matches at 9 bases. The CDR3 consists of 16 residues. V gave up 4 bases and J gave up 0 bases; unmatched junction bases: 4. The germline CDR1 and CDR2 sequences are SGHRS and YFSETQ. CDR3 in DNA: TGCGCCAGCAGCCGGGACAGGGCGGCAACTAATGAAAAACTGTTTTTT. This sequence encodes CASSRDRAATNEKLFF. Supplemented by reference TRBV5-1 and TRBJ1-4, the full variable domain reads KAGVTQTPRYLIKTRGQQVTLSCSPISGHRSVSWYQQTPGQGLQFLFEYFSETQRNKGNFPGRFSGRQFSNSRSEMNVSTLELGDSALYLCASSRDRAATNEKLFFGSGTQLSVL.

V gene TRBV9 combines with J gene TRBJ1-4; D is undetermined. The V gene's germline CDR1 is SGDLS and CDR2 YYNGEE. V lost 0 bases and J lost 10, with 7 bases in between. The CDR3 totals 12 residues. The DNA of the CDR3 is TGTGCCAGCAGCGTAGAAGGCGGAAAACTGTTTTTT. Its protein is CASSVEGGKLFF.

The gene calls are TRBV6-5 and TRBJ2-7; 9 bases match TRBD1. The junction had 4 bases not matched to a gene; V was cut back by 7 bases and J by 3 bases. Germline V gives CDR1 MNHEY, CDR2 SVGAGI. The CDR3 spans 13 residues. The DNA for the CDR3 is TGTGCCAGCACCTTGGGACAGGGCTACGAGCAGTACTTC. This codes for CASTLGQGYEQYF.

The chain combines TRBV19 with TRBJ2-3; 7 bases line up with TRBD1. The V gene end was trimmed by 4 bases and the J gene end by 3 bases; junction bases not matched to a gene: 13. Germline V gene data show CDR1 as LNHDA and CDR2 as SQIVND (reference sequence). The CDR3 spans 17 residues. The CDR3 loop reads CASSNPTGLVGTDTQYF. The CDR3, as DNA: TGTGCCAGTAGTAATCCGACAGGGTTGGTCGGGACAGATACGCAGTATTTT.

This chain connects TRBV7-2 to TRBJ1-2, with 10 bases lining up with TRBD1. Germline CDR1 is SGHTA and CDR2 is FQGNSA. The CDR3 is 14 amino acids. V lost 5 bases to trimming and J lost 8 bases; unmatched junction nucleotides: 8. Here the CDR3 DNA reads TGTGCCAGCAGCCATCGACAGGGGGCTGTAGGCTACACCTTC. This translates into CASSHRQGAVGYTF.